A single T cell receptor beta chain is shown here with its context. It lacks a known antigen. Per-base quality was not reported, and no clone a single base away is much larger than it. Full-length TCR variable regions were amplified by 5' RACE PCR with constant-region reverse primers, followed by semi-nested PCR with Nested Universal Primer A. The ReliaPrep RNA Cell Miniprep System was used to extract total RNA, which was then reverse transcribed into 5'RACE-ready cDNA with the SMARTer RACE 5'/3' Kit. Multiplex adaptors were used to barcode the full-length TCR alpha and beta libraries, which were then sequenced on an Illumina MiSeq. On the authors' methods: Sequencing data were pooled across the five patients for each of nine subset-tissue groups and compared by unsupervised clustering of TCR gene usage. The Morisita-Horn index, with shared sequences weighted by their contribution to each repertoire, was used to calculate repertoire similarity. The public reads were quality trimmed at Q25 with fastp and then assembled into clones with MiXCR by TCRdb, keeping productive beta chains. For every CDR3 protein sequence, its rows merge into one entry that carries the most common genes and DNA. The V and J calls and clone size come from TCRdb's table, not from the authors' own analysis. For this sample the table gives roughly 64,000 distinct CDR3 sequences, of which about 20% were detected only once. About 2.7% of the sample rests with the top ten.

CD4+CD45RO+CD25- cells were isolated as memory CD4+ T cells. Tregs, naive and memory CD4+ T cells from tumor, blood and ipsilateral draining lymph nodes of 5 or 6 breast cancer patients underwent full-length TCR alpha and beta sequencing. Tumor tissue and lymph nodes from ipsilateral axillary dissection were perfused with PBS, minced and digested with collagenase I and hyaluronidase. Ficoll density gradient centrifugation was used to isolate mononuclear cells from lymph nodes or from approximately 50 ml of peripheral blood. Sorted cell populations were confirmed by FACS to exceed 90% purity. This entry comes from a study (dated by TCRdb to 2015 to 2017). In the study overall: Whether tumor-infiltrating Tregs in breast cancer are recruited from blood Tregs or converted in situ from other CD4+ T cell subsets was tested. Study-wide findings and limitations: The validation in the larger cohort was limited to a single TCR beta V-J rearrangement instead of whole repertoires. The greatest overlap of tumor-infiltrating Treg TCR alpha and beta sequences was with tumor naive CD4+ T cells, followed next by blood naive CD4+ T cells. Tumor memory CD4+ T cell TCR gene usage clustered with blood and lymph node memory CD4+ cells and lymph node naive CD4+ cells.

The germline V and J ends show losses of 6 bases and 10 bases respectively, and no gene match explains 3 bases of the junction. The CDR3, from cysteine to phenylalanine, totals 12 residues. Solely the CDR3 DNA is kept, with 36 bases framed from the first base. For CDR1 and CDR2, the germline V gene (reference sequence) lists SEHNR and FQNEAQ. The V and J segments used are TRBV7-9 and TRBJ2-1, with 10 junctional bases fitting TRBD2. This sequence originates from a female donor with breast cancer. The material sequenced was memory CD4+ T cells sorted from a lymph node. What the cell subset or site label conveys for this sample: memory CD4+ T cells, CD4+CD45RO+CD25-. The CDR3 here reads CASRETSGEQFF. The DNA is TGTGCCAGCAGGGAGACTAGCGGGGAGCAGTTCTTC. Full variable domain (CDR3 extended with the reference TRBV7-9 and TRBJ2-1 proteins): DTGVSQNPRHKITKRGQNVTFRCDPISEHNRLYWYRQTLGQGPEFLTYFQNEAQLEKSRLLSDRFSAERPKGSFSTLEIQRTEQGDSAMYLCASRETSGEQFFGPGTRLTVL.